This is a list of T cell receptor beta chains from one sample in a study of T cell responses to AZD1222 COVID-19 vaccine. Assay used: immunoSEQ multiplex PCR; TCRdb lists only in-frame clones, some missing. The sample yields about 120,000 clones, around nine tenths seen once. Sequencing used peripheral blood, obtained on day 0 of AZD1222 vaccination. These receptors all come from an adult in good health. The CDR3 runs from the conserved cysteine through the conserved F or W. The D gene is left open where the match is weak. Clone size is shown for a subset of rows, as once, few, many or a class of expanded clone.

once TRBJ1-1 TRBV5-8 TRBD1 TGTGCCAGCAGCAAGCATTTGGACAGGATTGAAGCTTTCTTT CASSKHLDRIEAFF
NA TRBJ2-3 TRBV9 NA TGTGCCAGCAGCGTAGTAGGTACTAGCACAGATACGCAGTATTTT CASSVVGTSTDTQYF
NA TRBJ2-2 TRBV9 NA TGTGCCAGCAGCCCCCGACACTCGAACACCGGGGAGCTGTTTTTT CASSPRHSNTGELFF
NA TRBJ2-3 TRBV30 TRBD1 TGTGCCTGGAGATACAGGGGGCGTACAGATACGCAGTATTTT CAWRYRGRTDTQYF
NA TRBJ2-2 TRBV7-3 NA TGTGCCAGCAGCTTAAACGGTGTTGGCGGGGAGCTGTTTTTT CASSLNGVGGELFF
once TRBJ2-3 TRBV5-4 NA TGTGCCAGCAGCTTGGGACTAGTTGGCACAGATACGCAGTATTTT CASSLGLVGTDTQYF
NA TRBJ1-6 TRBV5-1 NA TGCGCCAGCAGCCCCGGGATCGATAATTCACCCCTCCACTTT CASSPGIDNSPLHF
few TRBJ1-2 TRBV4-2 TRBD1 TGTGCCAGCAGCCAAGATGAGGGGACAGGGGGCTATGGCTACACCTTC CASSQDEGTGGYGYTF
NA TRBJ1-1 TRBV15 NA TGTGCCACCAGCAGAGATCGCGCCCACAACGCTTTCTTT CATSRDRAHNAFF
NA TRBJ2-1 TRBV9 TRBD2 TGTGCCAGCAGCGTAGTCGATAGCGGGTCCAATGAGCAGTTCTTC CASSVVDSGSNEQFF
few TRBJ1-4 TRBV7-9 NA TGTGCCAGCAGCTTAGGGGGAAATAATGAAAAACTGTTTTTT CASSLGGNNEKLFF
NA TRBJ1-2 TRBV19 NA TGTGCCAGTAGTCTCGACGGCCTAGGAGGCTACACCTTC CASSLDGLGGYTF
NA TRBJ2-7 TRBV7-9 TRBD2 TGTGCCAGCAGCTTAGGACTAGCGACGGACGAGCAGTACTTC CASSLGLATDEQYF
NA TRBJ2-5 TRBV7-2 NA TGTGCCAGCAGCCCAGGGTCCCAAGAGACCCAGTACTTC CASSPGSQETQYF
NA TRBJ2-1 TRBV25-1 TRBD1 TGTGCCAGCAGTGAATACCCGGACAGGGGGAGGAATGAGCAGTTCTTC CASSEYPDRGRNEQFF
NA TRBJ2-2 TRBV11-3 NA TGTGCCAGCAGCCTACAGACGGGCGCGAACACCGGGGAGCTGTTTTTT CASSLQTGANTGELFF
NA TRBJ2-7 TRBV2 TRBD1 TGTGCCAGCAGTCTGGGGACAGGGTACGAGCAGTACTTC CASSLGTGYEQYF
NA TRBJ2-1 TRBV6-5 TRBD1 TGTGCCAGCAGCGATACAGGGGGCGCTTACAATGAGCAGTTCTTC CASSDTGGAYNEQFF
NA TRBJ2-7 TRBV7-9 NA TGTGCCAGCAGGACCGACGGTGGCGGCCCGGAGGCCGAGCAGTACTTC CASRTDGGGPEAEQYF
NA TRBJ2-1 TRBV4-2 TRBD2 TGTGCCAGCAGTCGAGCGGGAGCCCCAGACAATGAGCAGTTCTTC CASSRAGAPDNEQFF
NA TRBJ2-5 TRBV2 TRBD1 TGTGCCAGCACCGACGGGACAGGGAGGGGTAGAGAGACCCAGTACTTC CASTDGTGRGRETQYF
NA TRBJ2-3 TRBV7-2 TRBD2 TGTGCCAGCAGCCGGACTAGCGGGAGGAGGACAGATACGCAGTATTTT CASSRTSGRRTDTQYF
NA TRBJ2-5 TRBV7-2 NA TGTGCCAGCAGCACCCCGACTAGCCAAGAGACCCAGTACTTC CASSTPTSQETQYF
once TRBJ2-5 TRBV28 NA TGTGCCAGCAGTGGTGGCGCCAACCAAGAGACCCAGTACTTC CASSGGANQETQYF
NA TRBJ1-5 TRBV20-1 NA TGCAGACAGGGAGACCAGCCCCAGCATTTT CRQGDQPQHF
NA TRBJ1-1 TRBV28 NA TGTGCCAGCAGTACCCGCCGTCAGGGTGCCCCAGGGACTGAAGCTTTCTTT CASSTRRQGAPGTEAFF
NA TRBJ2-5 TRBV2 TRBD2 TGTGCCAGCAATGCCCGACTAGCGGGAGAAGAGACCCAGTACTTC CASNARLAGEETQYF
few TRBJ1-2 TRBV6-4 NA TGTGCCAGCAGAGCCGGGCCTATGAGAGGCTACACCTTC CASRAGPMRGYTF
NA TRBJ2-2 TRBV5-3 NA TGTGCCAGAAGCCCTAGGATTAACAGGATCTACGCGGCGAACACCGGGGAGCTGTTTTTT CARSPRINRIYAANTGELFF
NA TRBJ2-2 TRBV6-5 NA TGTGCCAGCTCAAGGAGGGGGGGCACCGGGGAGCTGTTTTTT CASSRRGGTGELFF